This is a list of T cell receptor beta chains from one sample in a study of post-analysis software for immune sequencing data. Via MiXCR, TCRdb re-called the PCR reads, giving one row per CDR3 protein. The data show 750,000 to 900,000 distinct CDR3 sequences, approximately 44% seen once. The sequenced sample consisted of blood. The receptors derive from a girl aged 5-17 years with multiple sclerosis. The CDR3 runs from the conserved cysteine through the conserved F or W. D genes are given only for firm matches. Clone size, where shown, is once, few, many, or a class for clones that have expanded.

>few|TRBJ2-3|-|TRBV10-1
CASSESRATDTQYF
>few|TRBJ2-7|-|TRBV5-1
CASRRDLGEQYF
>few|TRBJ1-2|TRBD1|TRBV7-9
CASSPWTGDYGYTF
>few|TRBJ1-2|TRBD1|TRBV7-2
CASRDRALQYGYTF
>-|TRBJ2-7|TRBD2|TRBV5-1
CASSVGLAGEGYEQYF
>-|TRBJ1-2|-|TRBV6-5
CASSYSRTDWSYTF
>-|TRBJ1-2|-|TRBV7-9
CASGQEGRSGYTF
>-|-|-|TRBV12-3/TRBV12-4
CASSFGLLSEGEQYF
>-|TRBJ2-7|TRBD2|TRBV7-8
CASSLVGTNLYEQYF
>-|TRBJ2-7|-|TRBV6-5
CASREGREVPSYEQYF
>-|-|TRBD1|TRBV27
CASSFEGGAYEQYF
>few|TRBJ2-1|-|TRBV7-9
CASRFVGRGPGSSYNEQFF
>few|TRBJ2-4|-|TRBV12-3/TRBV12-4
CASASGLAKNIQYF
>-|TRBJ2-1|-|TRBV4-2
CASSQVRSGRNYNEQFF
>few|TRBJ1-2|-|TRBV4-1
CASSQALRPYWGYTF
>-|TRBJ2-1|TRBD2|TRBV20-1
CSASGVAGGWDNEQFF
>-|TRBJ2-5|TRBD2|TRBV7-2
CASSPSRAGDQETQYF
>few|TRBJ2-7|TRBD1|TRBV29-1
CSVERANGTAYEQYF
>-|TRBJ2-7|-|TRBV7-2
CASSPQTGATDEQYF
>-|TRBJ1-5|-|TRBV3-1
CASSPGVGNQPQHF
>-|TRBJ1-5|-|TRBV27
CASSPTQGRDQPQHF
>-|TRBJ1-5|-|TRBV15
CATSRDILGIGSGNQPQHF
>-|TRBJ2-1|-|TRBV27
CASSLPHNEQFF
>-|TRBJ2-5|TRBD1|TRBV29-1
CSGGRVGQGETQYF
>-|TRBJ2-4|-|TRBV20-1
CSANPSPGGRAGLLNIQYF
>-|TRBJ2-5|TRBD2|TRBV7-2
CASSSYPSFPGGSLETQYF
>few|TRBJ2-1|TRBD2|TRBV20-1
CKAPRNGGGPVSPSHNEQFF
>-|TRBJ1-2|-|TRBV12-2
CASRLQSGQGESYGYTF
>-|TRBJ1-2|-|TRBV5-1
CASSPGGGEDYGYTF
>-|TRBJ2-3|-|TRBV20-1
CSARDGEFTDTQYF
>few|TRBJ2-5|TRBD2|TRBV20-1
CSANRVAGAETQYF
>-|TRBJ2-1|-|TRBV7-3
CASSPKGDSYNEQFF
>few|TRBJ2-5|TRBD1|TRBV4-2
CASSLFDRAQETQYF
>-|TRBJ2-2|-|TRBV12-3/TRBV12-4
CASSLVETRAGELFF
>few|-|TRBD1|TRBV7-2
CASSFLAPGGTGLGEQYF
>-|TRBJ2-1|-|TRBV5-6
CASSFGTAGNEQFF
>-|-|-|TRBV18
CASSPTRDGCYEQYF
>few|TRBJ2-7|TRBD2|TRBV29-1
CSVEAGREAGYEQYF
>-|TRBJ1-1|-|TRBV7-8
CASSLTKAGAFF
>few|TRBJ2-7|TRBD1|TRBV20-1
CSARGRGQGATYEQYF
>few|TRBJ2-1|TRBD2|TRBV29-1
CSVKRLAGYNEQFF
>few|TRBJ2-7|TRBD1|TRBV20-1
CSVSGTGSIYEQYF
>-|TRBJ2-1|-|TRBV6-1
CASTTDYSYNEQFF
>once|TRBJ2-4|TRBD1|TRBV20-1
CSAQGEAKNIQYF
>few|TRBJ2-5|TRBD2|TRBV20-1
CSARDRERAPGGETQYF
>-|TRBJ1-4|-|TRBV4-3
CANSPPGLLAEKLFF
>-|TRBJ2-7|-|TRBV7-2
CASSTRTRYYEQYF
>-|TRBJ2-1|-|TRBV29-1
CSVAGVAPVYNEQFF
>-|TRBJ1-2|-|TRBV7-8
CASSPRGAHSNYGYTF
>few|TRBJ2-1|TRBD1|TRBV7-3
CASSFTGTGSGNEQFF
>-|TRBJ1-2|-|TRBV5-1
CASSSDSLNYGYTF
>-|TRBJ2-3|-|TRBV7-8
CASSLDYPTDTQYF
>-|TRBJ2-4|TRBD2|TRBV3-1
CASSQGVGSGRAGAKNIQYF
>-|TRBJ1-5|-|TRBV9
CASSVDGQLNQPQHF